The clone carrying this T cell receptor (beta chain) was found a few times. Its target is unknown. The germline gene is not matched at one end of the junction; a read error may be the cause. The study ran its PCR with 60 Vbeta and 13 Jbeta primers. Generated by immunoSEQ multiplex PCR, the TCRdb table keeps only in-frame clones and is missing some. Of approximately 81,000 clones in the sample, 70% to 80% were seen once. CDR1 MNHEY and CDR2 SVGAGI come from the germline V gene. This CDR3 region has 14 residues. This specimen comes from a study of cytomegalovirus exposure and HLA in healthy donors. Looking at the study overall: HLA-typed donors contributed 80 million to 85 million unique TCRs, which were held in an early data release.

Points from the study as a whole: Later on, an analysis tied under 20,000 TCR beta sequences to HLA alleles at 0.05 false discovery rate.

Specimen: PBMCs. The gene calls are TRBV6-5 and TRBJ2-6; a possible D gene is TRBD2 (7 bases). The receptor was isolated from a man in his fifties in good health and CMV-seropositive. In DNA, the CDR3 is TGTGCCAGCAGTATGGGGGCGGGGGCCAACGGCCTGACTTTC. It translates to CASSMGAGANGLTF.